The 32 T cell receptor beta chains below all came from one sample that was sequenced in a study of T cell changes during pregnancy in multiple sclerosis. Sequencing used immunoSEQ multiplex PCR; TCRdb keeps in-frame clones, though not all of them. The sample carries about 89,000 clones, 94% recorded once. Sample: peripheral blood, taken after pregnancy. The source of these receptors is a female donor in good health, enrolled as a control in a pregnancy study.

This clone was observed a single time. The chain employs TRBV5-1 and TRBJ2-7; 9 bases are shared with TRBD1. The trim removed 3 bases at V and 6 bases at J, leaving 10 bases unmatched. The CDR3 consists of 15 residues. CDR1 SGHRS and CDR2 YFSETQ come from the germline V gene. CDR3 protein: CASSSSWTGAGEQYF. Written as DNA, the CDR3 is TGCGCCAGCAGCTCATCTTGGACAGGGGCGGGCGAGCAGTACTTC. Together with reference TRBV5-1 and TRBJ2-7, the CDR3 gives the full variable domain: KAGVTQTPRYLIKTRGQQVTLSCSPISGHRSVSWYQQTPGQGLQFLFEYFSETQRNKGNFPGRFSGRQFSNSRSEMNVSTLELGDSALYLCASSSSWTGAGEQYFGPGTRLTVT.

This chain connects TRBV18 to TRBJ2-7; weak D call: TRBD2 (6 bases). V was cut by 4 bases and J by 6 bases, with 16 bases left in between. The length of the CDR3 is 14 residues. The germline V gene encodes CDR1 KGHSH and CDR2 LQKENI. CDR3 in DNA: TGTGCCAGCTCACTCACGTCGGGACTCGGCGAGCAGTACTTC. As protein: CASSLTSGLGEQYF.

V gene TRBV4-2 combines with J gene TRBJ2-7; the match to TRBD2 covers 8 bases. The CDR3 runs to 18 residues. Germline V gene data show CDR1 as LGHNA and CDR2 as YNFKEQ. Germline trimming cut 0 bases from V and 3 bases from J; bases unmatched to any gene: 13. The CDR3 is CASSQDLRASGLYYEQYF. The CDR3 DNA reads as TGTGCCAGCAGCCAAGATCTAAGGGCTAGCGGGCTATACTACGAGCAGTACTTC.

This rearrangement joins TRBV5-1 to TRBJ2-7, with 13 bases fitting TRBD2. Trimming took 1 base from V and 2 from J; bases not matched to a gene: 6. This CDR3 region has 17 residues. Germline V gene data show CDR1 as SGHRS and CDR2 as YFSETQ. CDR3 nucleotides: TGCGCCAGCAGCTTGACTACCGGGACTAGCGGGGCCTACGAGCAGTACTTC. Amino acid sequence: CASSLTTGTSGAYEQYF.

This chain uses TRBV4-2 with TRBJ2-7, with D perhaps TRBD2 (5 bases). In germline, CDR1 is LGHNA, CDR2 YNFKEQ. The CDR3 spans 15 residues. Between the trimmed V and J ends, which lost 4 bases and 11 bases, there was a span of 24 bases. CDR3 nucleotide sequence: TGTGCCAGCAGCCTCGAGGGCAAAGGAACCCTTCCCGAGTACTTC. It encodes CASSLEGKGTLPEYF.

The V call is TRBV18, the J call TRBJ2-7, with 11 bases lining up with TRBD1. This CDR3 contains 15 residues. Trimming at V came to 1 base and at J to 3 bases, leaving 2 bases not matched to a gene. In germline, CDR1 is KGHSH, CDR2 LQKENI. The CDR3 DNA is TGTGCCAGCTCACCACTGGGACAGGGGGTCTACGAGCAGTACTTC. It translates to CASSPLGQGVYEQYF.

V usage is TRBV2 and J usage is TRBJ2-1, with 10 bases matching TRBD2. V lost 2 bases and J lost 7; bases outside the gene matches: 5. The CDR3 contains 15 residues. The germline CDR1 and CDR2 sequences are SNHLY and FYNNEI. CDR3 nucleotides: TGTGCCAGCAGTGAACTAGCGGGGGAGAGGAATGAGCAGTTCTTC. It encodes CASSELAGERNEQFF. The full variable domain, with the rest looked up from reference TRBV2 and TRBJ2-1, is EPEVTQTPSHQVTQMGQEVILRCVPISNHLYFYWYRQILGQKVEFLVSFYNNEISEKSEIFDDQFSVERPDGSNFTLKIRSTKLEDSAMYFCASSELAGERNEQFFGPGTRLTVL.

CDR3 DNA: TGCGCCAGCAGCTTGGCAGGGCGCCCCCCTGACTATGGCTACACCTTC. Its protein is CASSLAGRPPDYGYTF. The gene calls are TRBV5-1 and TRBJ1-2, with a tentative D call TRBD1 (5 bases). CDR3 length equals 16 residues. Germline values: CDR1 SGHRS, CDR2 YFSETQ. V lost 0 bases and J lost 3, with 15 bases in between.

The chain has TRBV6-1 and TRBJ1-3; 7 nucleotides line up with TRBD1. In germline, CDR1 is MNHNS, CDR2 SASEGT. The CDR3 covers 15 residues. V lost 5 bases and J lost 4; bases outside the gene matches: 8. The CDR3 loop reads CASSPRTGSGNTIYF. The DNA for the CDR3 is TGTGCCAGCAGTCCCCGGACAGGTTCGGGAAACACCATATATTTT.

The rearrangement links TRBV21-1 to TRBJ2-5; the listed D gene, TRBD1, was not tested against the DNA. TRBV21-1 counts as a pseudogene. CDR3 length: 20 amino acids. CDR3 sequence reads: CASSLNGTATGDVHQETQYF. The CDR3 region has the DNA TGTGCCAGCAGCTTGAACGGGACAGCGACCGGCGATGTGCACCAAGAGACCCAGTACTTC.

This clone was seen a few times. The CDR3 loop reads CASSLESGTSPLGQYF. The CDR3 nucleotides are TGTGCCAGCAGCTTAGAAAGCGGGACTAGCCCCTTGGGGCAGTACTTC. The chain has TRBV11-2 and TRBJ2-7; 9 nucleotides agree with TRBD2. The CDR3 has 16 amino acids. V shed 0 bases and J 9 bases; nucleotides not matched to a gene: 12. The germline gives CDR1 SGHAT, CDR2 FQNNGV. Looking up the rest from reference TRBV11-2 and TRBJ2-7 gives the full variable domain: EAGVAQSPRYKIIEKRQSVAFWCNPISGHATLYWYQQILGQGPKLLIQFQNNGVVDDSQLPKDRFSAERLKGVDSTLKIQPAKLEDSAVYLCASSLESGTSPLGQYFGPGTRLTVT.

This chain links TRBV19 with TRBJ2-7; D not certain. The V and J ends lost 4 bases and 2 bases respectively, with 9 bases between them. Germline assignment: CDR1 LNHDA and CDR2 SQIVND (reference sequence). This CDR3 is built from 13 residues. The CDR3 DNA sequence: TGTGCCAGTAGTACGCGGTTTACCTACGAGCAGTACTTC. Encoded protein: CASSTRFTYEQYF.

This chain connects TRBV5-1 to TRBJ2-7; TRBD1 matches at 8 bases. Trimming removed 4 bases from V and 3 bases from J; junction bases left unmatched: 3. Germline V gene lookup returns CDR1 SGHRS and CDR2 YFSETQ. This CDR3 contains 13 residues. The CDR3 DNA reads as TGCGCCAGCAGCGGTGGGACAGGCTACGAGCAGTACTTC. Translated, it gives CASSGGTGYEQYF.

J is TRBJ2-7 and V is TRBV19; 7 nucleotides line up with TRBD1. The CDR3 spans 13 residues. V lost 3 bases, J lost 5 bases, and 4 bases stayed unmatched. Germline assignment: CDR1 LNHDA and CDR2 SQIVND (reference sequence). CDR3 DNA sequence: TGTGCCAGTAGTATCGTACAGGGGAACGAGCAGTACTTC. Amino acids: CASSIVQGNEQYF.

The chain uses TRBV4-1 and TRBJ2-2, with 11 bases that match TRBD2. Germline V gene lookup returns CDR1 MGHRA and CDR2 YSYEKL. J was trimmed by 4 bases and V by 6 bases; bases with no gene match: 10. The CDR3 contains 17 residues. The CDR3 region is CASSPTSGSIGTGELFF. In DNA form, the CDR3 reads TGCGCCAGCAGTCCAACTAGCGGGAGTATCGGCACCGGGGAGCTGTTTTTT.

The DNA for the CDR3 is TGCGCCAGCAGCCAAGACTGGGCCCGGTACAATGAGCAGTTCTTC. Translating it yields CASSQDWARYNEQFF. The chain employs TRBV4-1 and TRBJ2-1; D unresolved. V lost 0 bases, J lost 4 bases, and 10 bases lay in between. The CDR3 runs 15 residues. Germline CDR1 reads MGHRA; CDR2 reads YSYEKL.

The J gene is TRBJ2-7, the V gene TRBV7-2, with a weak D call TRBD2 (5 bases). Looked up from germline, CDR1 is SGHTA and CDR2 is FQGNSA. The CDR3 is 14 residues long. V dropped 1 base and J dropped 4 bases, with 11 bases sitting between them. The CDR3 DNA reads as TGTGCCAGCAGCTTAGACGGGAAAGGGTACGAGCAGTACTTC. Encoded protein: CASSLDGKGYEQYF.

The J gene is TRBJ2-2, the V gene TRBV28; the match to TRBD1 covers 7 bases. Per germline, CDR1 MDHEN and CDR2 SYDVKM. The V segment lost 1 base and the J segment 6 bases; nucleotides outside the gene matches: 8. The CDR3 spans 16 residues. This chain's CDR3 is CASSLSARGLSGELFF. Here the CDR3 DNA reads TGTGCCAGCAGTTTATCGGCCAGGGGGTTGTCCGGGGAGCTGTTTTTT.

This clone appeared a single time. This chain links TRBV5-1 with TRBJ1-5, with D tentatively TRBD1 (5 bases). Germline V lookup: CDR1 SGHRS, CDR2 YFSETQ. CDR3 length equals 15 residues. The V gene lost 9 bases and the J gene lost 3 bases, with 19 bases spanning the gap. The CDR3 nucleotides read TGCGCCACACTCGCAGGTACAGGATTCAATCAGCCCCAGCATTTT. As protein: CATLAGTGFNQPQHF. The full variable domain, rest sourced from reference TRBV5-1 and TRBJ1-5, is KAGVTQTPRYLIKTRGQQVTLSCSPISGHRSVSWYQQTPGQGLQFLFEYFSETQRNKGNFPGRFSGRQFSNSRSEMNVSTLELGDSALYLCATLAGTGFNQPQHFGDGTRLSIL.

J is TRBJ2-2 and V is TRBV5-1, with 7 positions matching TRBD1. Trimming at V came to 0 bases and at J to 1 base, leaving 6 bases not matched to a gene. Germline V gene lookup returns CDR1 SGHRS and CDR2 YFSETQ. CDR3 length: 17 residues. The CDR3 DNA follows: TGCGCCAGCAGCTTGGGAGGGGACAGCCTGAACACCGGGGAGCTGTTTTTT. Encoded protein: CASSLGGDSLNTGELFF.

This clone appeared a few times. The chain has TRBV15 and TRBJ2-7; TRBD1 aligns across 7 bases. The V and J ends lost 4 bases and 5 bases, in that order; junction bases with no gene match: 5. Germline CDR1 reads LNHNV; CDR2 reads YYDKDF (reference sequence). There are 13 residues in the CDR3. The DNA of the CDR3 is TGTGCCACCAGCACCGTGCAGGGGGACGAGCAGTACTTC. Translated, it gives CATSTVQGDEQYF.

The CDR3, as DNA: TGCGCCAGCAGCTTCTCCGGGATAGGAGAGACCCAGTACTTC. Translating gives CASSFSGIGETQYF. The V gene is TRBV5-1, the J gene TRBJ2-5, with a weak D call TRBD2 (5 bases). CDR3 size: 14 residues. V dropped 2 bases and J dropped 4 bases, with 12 bases sitting between them. The germline V gene encodes CDR1 SGHRS and CDR2 YFSETQ.

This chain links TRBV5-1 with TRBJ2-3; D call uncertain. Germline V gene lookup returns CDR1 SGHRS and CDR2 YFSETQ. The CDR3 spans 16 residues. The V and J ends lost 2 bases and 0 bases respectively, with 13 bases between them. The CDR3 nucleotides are TGCGCCAGCAGCTTAGTGGGCAGACCTAGCACAGATACGCAGTATTTT. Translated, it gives CASSLVGRPSTDTQYF.

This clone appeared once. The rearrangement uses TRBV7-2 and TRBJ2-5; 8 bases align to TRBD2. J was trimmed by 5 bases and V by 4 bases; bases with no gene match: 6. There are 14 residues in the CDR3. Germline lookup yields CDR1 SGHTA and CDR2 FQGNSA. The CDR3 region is CASSSGTRGETQYF. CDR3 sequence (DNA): TGTGCCAGCAGCTCCGGGACTAGAGGGGAGACCCAGTACTTC.

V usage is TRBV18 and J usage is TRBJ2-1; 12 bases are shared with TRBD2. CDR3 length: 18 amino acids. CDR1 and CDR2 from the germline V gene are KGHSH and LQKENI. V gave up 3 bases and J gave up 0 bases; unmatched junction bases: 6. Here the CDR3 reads CASSPRSLAGGSYNEQFF. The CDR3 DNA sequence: TGTGCCAGCTCACCCCGCTCACTAGCGGGAGGCTCCTACAATGAGCAGTTCTTC.

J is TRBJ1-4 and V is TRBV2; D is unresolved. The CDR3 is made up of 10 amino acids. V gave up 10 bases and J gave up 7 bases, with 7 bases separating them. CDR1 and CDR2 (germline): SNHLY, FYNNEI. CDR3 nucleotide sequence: TGTGCCACCGGGATTGAAAAACTGTTTTTT. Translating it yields CATGIEKLFF.

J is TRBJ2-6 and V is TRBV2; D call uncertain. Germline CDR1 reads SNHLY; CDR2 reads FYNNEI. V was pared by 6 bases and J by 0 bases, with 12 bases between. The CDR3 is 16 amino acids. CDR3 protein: CASRTKGTSGANVLTF. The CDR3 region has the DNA TGTGCCAGCAGGACAAAAGGAACCTCTGGGGCCAACGTCCTGACTTTC.

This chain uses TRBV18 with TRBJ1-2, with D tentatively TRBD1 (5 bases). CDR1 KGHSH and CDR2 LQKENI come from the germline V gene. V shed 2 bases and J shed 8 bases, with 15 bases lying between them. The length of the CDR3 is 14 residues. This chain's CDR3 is CASSPNQGQGGYTF. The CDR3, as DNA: TGTGCCAGCTCACCAAATCAGGGTCAGGGAGGCTACACCTTC.

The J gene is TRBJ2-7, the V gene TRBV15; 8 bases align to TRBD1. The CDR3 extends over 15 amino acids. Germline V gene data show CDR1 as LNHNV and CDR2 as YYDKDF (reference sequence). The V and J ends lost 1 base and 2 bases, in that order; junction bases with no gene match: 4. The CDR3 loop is CATSRGQGSTYEQYF. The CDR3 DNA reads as TGTGCCACCAGCAGAGGACAGGGGTCCACCTACGAGCAGTACTTC.

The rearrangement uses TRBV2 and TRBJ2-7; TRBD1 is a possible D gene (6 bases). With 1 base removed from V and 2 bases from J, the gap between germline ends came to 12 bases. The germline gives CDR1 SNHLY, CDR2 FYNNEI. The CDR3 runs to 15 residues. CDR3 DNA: TGTGCCAGCAGTGAAGGGCAGGGGATCACCTACGAGCAGTACTTC. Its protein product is CASSEGQGITYEQYF.

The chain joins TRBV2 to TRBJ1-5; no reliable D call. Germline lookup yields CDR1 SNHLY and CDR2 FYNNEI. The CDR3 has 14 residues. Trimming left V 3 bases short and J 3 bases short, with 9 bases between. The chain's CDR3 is CASSEIQSNQPQHF. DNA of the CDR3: TGTGCCAGCAGTGAGATACAGTCCAATCAGCCCCAGCATTTT. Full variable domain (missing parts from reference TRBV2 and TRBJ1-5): EPEVTQTPSHQVTQMGQEVILRCVPISNHLYFYWYRQILGQKVEFLVSFYNNEISEKSEIFDDQFSVERPDGSNFTLKIRSTKLEDSAMYFCASSEIQSNQPQHFGDGTRLSIL.

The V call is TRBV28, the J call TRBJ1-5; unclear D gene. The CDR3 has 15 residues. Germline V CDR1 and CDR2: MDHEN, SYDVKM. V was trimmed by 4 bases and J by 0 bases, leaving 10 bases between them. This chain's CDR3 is CASSSPTLSNQPQHF. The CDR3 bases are TGTGCCAGCAGTTCCCCGACACTTAGCAATCAGCCCCAGCATTTT. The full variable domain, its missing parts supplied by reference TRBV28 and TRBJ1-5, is DVKVTQSSRYLVKRTGEKVFLECVQDMDHENMFWYRQDPGLGLRLIYFSYDVKMKEKGDIPEGYSVSREKKERFSLILESASTNQTSMYLCASSSPTLSNQPQHFGDGTRLSIL.